The entry below gives a single T cell receptor beta chain sequence along with its context. The repertoire was sequenced with immunoSEQ multiplex PCR; TCRdb's copy has only in-frame clones and lacks some. The sample lists 60,000 to 80,000 clones, approximately 90% occurring once. The sample is drawn from a study of OX40 agonist ivuxolimab in advanced cancers. V was pared by 7 bases and J by 2 bases, with 14 bases between. CDR3 length equals 14 residues. The V gene's germline CDR1 is ENHRY and CDR2 SYGVKD. This chain uses TRBV10-3 with TRBJ1-1; D unclear. The sequencing here drew on CD4+ or CD8+ T cells sorted from blood, taken in a trial of the OX40 agonist ivuxolimab. This TCR derives from an adult with an advanced solid tumor such as melanoma, head and neck, liver or kidney cancer. The CDR3 DNA sequence: TGTGCCATCACCCCCCGGGCCTTAAACACTGAAGCTTTCTTT. Translating it yields CAITPRALNTEAFF.